These 14 T cell receptor beta chains share one sample of origin, sequenced in a study of OX40 agonist ivuxolimab in advanced cancers. Sequencing used immunoSEQ multiplex PCR; TCRdb keeps in-frame clones, though not all of them. The data hold approximately 62,000 clones, with roughly 88% observed a single time. The sequenced sample was CD4+ or CD8+ T cells sorted from blood, obtained in a trial of the OX40 agonist ivuxolimab. All receptors derive from an adult with an advanced solid tumor such as melanoma, head and neck, liver or kidney cancer.

This chain links TRBV20-1 with TRBJ2-1, with D perhaps TRBD2 (7 bases). The length of the CDR3 is 11 residues. Germline V gives CDR1 DFQATT, CDR2 SNEGSKA (reference sequence). Deletions cut 1 base from V and 15 bases from J, with 13 bases between. The CDR3 sequence: CSARGGGRAFF. For the CDR3, the DNA is TGCAGTGCTAGAGGGGGGGGCAGAGCGTTCTTC.

In its sample, this clone was seen a few times. V gene TRBV9 combines with J gene TRBJ1-2; the D is unclear. This CDR3 has 12 amino acids. CDR1 SGDLS and CDR2 YYNGEE come from the germline V gene. V was trimmed by 1 base and J by 6 bases, leaving 7 bases between them. The CDR3 DNA sequence: TGTGCCAGCAGCGTACCGAGAGATGGCTACACCTTC. Translation: CASSVPRDGYTF.

V and J are TRBV18 and TRBJ1-1; perhaps TRBD1 as D (6 bases). The CDR3 sequence is 12 residues long. Trimming shortened V by 6 bases and J by 6 bases, and 11 bases separated the two germline ends. Looked up from germline, CDR1 is KGHSH and CDR2 is LQKENI. The CDR3, as DNA: TGTGCCAGCTCGAGACAGGCTGCTGAAGCTTTCTTT. Its translation: CASSRQAAEAFF. The full variable domain, rest sourced from reference TRBV18 and TRBJ1-1, is NAGVMQNPRHLVRRRGQEARLRCSPMKGHSHVYWYRQLPEEGLKFMVYLQKENIIDESGMPKERFSAEFPKEGPSILRIQQVVRGDSAAYFCASSRQAAEAFFGQGTRLTVV.

With regard to this clone: Other DNA sequences in this specimen translate into the identical CDR3. The gene calls are TRBV5-1 and TRBJ1-5; 10 nucleotides align to TRBD1. The V gene end was trimmed by 4 bases and the J gene end by 5 bases; junction bases not matched to a gene: 3. The length of the CDR3 is 14 residues. Germline-derived CDR1 and CDR2 are SGHRS and YFSETQ. The CDR3 DNA follows: TGCGCCAGCAGCCCGGACAGGGGGGATCAGCCCCAGCATTTT. It translates to CASSPDRGDQPQHF.

This CDR3 reads CSVADRNTEAFF. In nucleotides, the CDR3 is TGCAGCGTTGCCGACAGGAACACTGAAGCTTTCTTT. The chain links TRBV29-1 to TRBJ1-1, with D possibly matching TRBD1 (5 bases). Germline V CDR1 and CDR2: SQVTM, ANQGSEA. The V gene lost 4 bases and the J gene lost 1 base, with 7 bases spanning the gap. The CDR3 runs 12 residues. The whole variable domain, filled in from reference TRBV29-1 and TRBJ1-1, reads SAVISQKPSRDICQRGTSLTIQCQVDSQVTMMFWYRQQPGQSLTLIATANQGSEATYESGFVIDKFPISRPNLTFSTLTVSNMSPEDSSIYLCSVADRNTEAFFGQGTRLTVV.

The rearrangement uses TRBV2 and TRBJ1-6; D not resolved. Germline V gene data show CDR1 as SNHLY and CDR2 as FYNNEI. The CDR3 has 13 amino acids. V lost 11 bases to trimming and J lost 10 bases, with 18 bases between them. CDR3 residues: CAGDSTGRSPLHF. The CDR3 coding sequence is TGTGCCGGTGACTCCACCGGACGGTCACCCCTCCACTTT.

The rearrangement joins TRBV15 to TRBJ2-3; 7 nucleotides match TRBD2. Losses at the gene ends were 0 bases for V and 4 bases for J; bases not matched to a gene: 10. Germline CDR1 reads LNHNV; CDR2 reads YYDKDF (reference sequence). This CDR3 has 17 amino acids. The CDR3 spells CATSRDPGGSGADTQYF. In nucleotides, the CDR3 is TGTGCCACCAGCAGAGATCCAGGCGGGAGTGGTGCAGATACGCAGTATTTT.

This clone appeared once. The rearrangement links TRBV18 to TRBJ2-5; weak D call: TRBD1 (5 bases). This CDR3 has 14 amino acids. CDR1 KGHSH and CDR2 LQKENI come from the germline V gene. The ends were cut back, 0 bases at V and 2 bases at J, with 7 bases in the middle. CDR3 protein: CASSPPTVQETQYF. The CDR3 DNA sequence: TGTGCCAGCTCACCACCGACAGTTCAAGAGACCCAGTACTTC.

The rearrangement links TRBV5-6 to TRBJ2-1; 7 bases fit TRBD2. The CDR3 has 16 residues. V gave up 1 base and J gave up 4 bases; unmatched junction bases: 8. Germline V gene data show CDR1 as SGHDT and CDR2 as YYEEEE. The chain's CDR3 is CASSLRRLAVYNEQFF. In DNA form, the CDR3 reads TGTGCCAGCAGCTTGAGGAGGCTAGCGGTTTACAATGAGCAGTTCTTC.

This clone was found once. J is TRBJ2-1 and V is TRBV2; 7 bases are a match to TRBD2. Trimming removed 3 bases from V and 7 bases from J; junction bases left unmatched: 6. This CDR3 spans 14 amino acids. Germline CDR1 is SNHLY and CDR2 is FYNNEI. CDR3 sequence (DNA): TGTGCCAGCAGTGACGGTCTAGCGGATAATGAGCAGTTCTTC. Translated, it gives CASSDGLADNEQFF.

The chain employs TRBV28 and TRBJ1-6; D call uncertain. The length of the CDR3 is 15 residues. Germline-derived CDR1 and CDR2 are MDHEN and SYDVKM. V was trimmed by 3 bases and J by 9 bases, leaving 15 bases between them. This CDR3 is CASSLIGEGSSPLHF. CDR3 coding DNA: TGTGCCAGCAGTTTGATAGGTGAGGGAAGTTCACCCCTCCACTTT. Supplemented by reference TRBV28 and TRBJ1-6, the full variable domain reads DVKVTQSSRYLVKRTGEKVFLECVQDMDHENMFWYRQDPGLGLRLIYFSYDVKMKEKGDIPEGYSVSREKKERFSLILESASTNQTSMYLCASSLIGEGSSPLHFGNGTRLTVT.

The J gene is TRBJ1-1, the V gene TRBV10-2; tentatively, D is TRBD1 (5 bases). Trimming pared 4 bases from V and 1 base from J, leaving 10 bases between. The CDR3 is 14 amino acids. Germline V gene data show CDR1 as WSHSY and CDR2 as SAAADI. The CDR3 loop reads CASSGGTENTEAFF. The CDR3 nucleotides are TGCGCCAGCAGTGGGGGGACGGAGAACACTGAAGCTTTCTTT.

This clone appeared a single time. J is TRBJ1-1 and V is TRBV2, with D maybe TRBD1 (6 bases). Trimming left V 7 bases short and J 4 bases short, with 13 bases between. Germline CDR1 reads SNHLY; CDR2 reads FYNNEI. The CDR3 runs 13 residues. The CDR3 protein is CASTAEGGTEAFF. CDR3 coding DNA: TGTGCCAGCACCGCAGAGGGGGGCACTGAAGCTTTCTTT. The full variable domain, completed using reference TRBV2 and TRBJ1-1, is EPEVTQTPSHQVTQMGQEVILRCVPISNHLYFYWYRQILGQKVEFLVSFYNNEISEKSEIFDDQFSVERPDGSNFTLKIRSTKLEDSAMYFCASTAEGGTEAFFGQGTRLTVV.

J is TRBJ1-2 and V is TRBV30; 10 bases agree with TRBD1. J lost 8 bases, V lost 0 bases, and 15 bases had no gene match. Germline V CDR1 and CDR2: GTSNPN, SVGIG (reference sequence). The CDR3 contains 17 residues. The CDR3 DNA follows: TGTGCCTGGAGTGTACGTCTTGCGACAGGGGGCGCGTCCGGCTACACCTTC. Its translation is CAWSVRLATGGASGYTF.